The text below deals with one T cell receptor beta chain. This clone's antigen is unknown. Base qualities were left out, and no much larger clone turns up one base away. This record comes from a study of T cells after yellow fever vaccination (dated by TCRdb to between 2018 and 2021). Notes on the research overall: The SMART-Seq v4 Ultra Low Input RNA kit was used to prepare libraries from fractions with low cell numbers. Two healthy male donors, one aged 18 to 30 and one aged 30 to 39 years, were included in the cohort. Blood samples were taken at several timepoints before and after primary and secondary immunization, and bulk PBMC replicates and cell subsets were isolated. To follow T-cell clones before and after both primary and booster YFV17D yellow fever vaccination, bulk TCR alpha and beta repertoires underwent longitudinal sequencing.

The instrument given in TCRdb is Illumina NovaSeq 6000. Synthesis of TCR cDNA relied on 5'RACE template switching, a step that introduced a universal primer site along with unique molecular identifiers. Priming of cDNA synthesis was performed from both the TCR alpha and TCR beta constant segments. Library amplification involved two PCR steps, and the second step added sample barcodes and sequencing adapters. Sequencing of libraries was done on Illumina HiSeq 2500 (2x100 bp) or NovaSeq (2x150 bp). Per the original workflow: MIGEC was used to demultiplex reads and collapse the reads into UMI consensus sequences, and MiXCR was used for V(D)J alignment. Vaccine-responding clonotypes were defined with edgeR using replicate PBMC samples, requiring FDR below 0.01 and a log2 fold change above 5 up to day 15. Each bulk clonotype received a CD4 or CD8 identity based on whether the sequenced CD4 or CD8 repertoire contained that clonotype at higher abundance. Starting from the raw public reads, TCRdb applied fastp trimming at Q25, assembled clones with MiXCR and retained in-frame beta chains. Rows merge per CDR3 protein into single entries with the most common DNA and genes. The V and J calls and clone size are TCRdb's, not the authors'. The sample table shows some 220,000 distinct CDR3 sequences, and 3.2% are seen once. 3.2% of the sample is taken by the ten largest.

Germline trimming: 3 bases from V, 5 bases from J; junction bases outside gene matches: 4. CDR1 and CDR2 are drawn from the germline V gene: KGHDR, SFDVKD. The CDR3 sequence holds 15 residues, the cysteine and phenylalanine included. The DNA shown is the 45-base CDR3, in frame from base 1. Read against the paper, the sample's treatment or condition label means: live attenuated yellow fever vaccine strain. A standard Ficoll-Paque protocol was used to isolate PBMCs from peripheral blood. Dynabeads CD4 and CD8 positive selection kits were used to isolate the CD4 and CD8 T-cell fractions. RNA was extracted with TriZol from bulk PBMCs, CD4 and CD8 fractions, and dextramer-positive and dextramer-negative fractions. Study-wide findings and limitations: Because only a couple of donors were included in the study, the extent to which the findings can be generalized is limited. A small fraction of clonotypes showed up in both the CD4 and CD8 compartments, probably as a result of convergent recombination. Compared with the primary T-cell response, the secondary T-cell response was faster but weaker, reaching its peak on day 5 rather than on day 15. Computational filtering was needed because FACS-sorted repertoires could contain abundant contaminating clonotypes from the bulk population. After the booster, most of the clones that had expanded following primary vaccination were detected again (roughly 96% of CD4 and more than 85% of CD8), which suggests that memory was broadly maintained.

The TCR comes from a man aged 18 to 29 who received the YFV17D yellow fever vaccine. This chain joins TRBV24-1 to TRBJ2-5; TRBD1 agrees with 11 junctional bases. The sequencing here drew on CD4+ T cells sorted from PBMCs, taken 10 days after the yellow fever booster vaccination. The CDR3 amino acid sequence is: CATSDPRTGGETQYF. The DNA is as follows: TGTGCCACCAGTGATCCTCGGACAGGGGGCGAGACCCAGTACTTC.